One and the same sample provided the 6 T cell receptor beta chains below, sequenced in a study of T cell responses to AZD1222 COVID-19 vaccine. Sequenced by immunoSEQ multiplex PCR; TCRdb stores in-frame clones only, minus some. The sample records around 25,000 clones, about nine tenths being singletons. The input for sequencing was peripheral blood, taken 28 days after the second AZD1222 dose. These receptors all come from an adult who received the AZD1222 COVID-19 vaccine.

The chain recombines TRBV18 with TRBJ2-7; perhaps TRBD1 as D (5 bases). V was cut by 0 bases and J by 3 bases, with 12 bases left in between. The CDR3 sequence is 15 residues long. Germline-derived CDR1 and CDR2 are KGHSH and LQKENI. CDR3 protein: CASSPPNPGLYEQYF. The CDR3 nucleotides read TGTGCCAGCTCACCACCGAACCCAGGGCTCTACGAGCAGTACTTC.

This rearrangement joins TRBV15 to TRBJ1-4, with 7 bases that match TRBD1. CDR3 size: 16 residues. Looked up from germline, CDR1 is LNHNV and CDR2 is YYDKDF (reference sequence). The J segment lost 8 bases and the V segment lost 0 bases, leaving 9 bases of the junction unmatched. This CDR3 is CATSRDPRQGGEKLFF. The CDR3 DNA sequence: TGTGCCACCAGCAGAGATCCCCGACAGGGAGGGGAAAAACTGTTTTTT. Full variable domain (rest looked up from reference TRBV15 and TRBJ1-4): DAMVIQNPRYQVTQFGKPVTLSCSQTLNHNVMYWYQQKSSQAPKLLFHYYDKDFNNEADTPDNFQSRRPNTSFCFLDIRSPGLGDTAMYLCATSRDPRQGGEKLFFGSGTQLSVL.

This clone was counted only a few times. The chain recombines TRBV2 with TRBJ2-2; the match to TRBD2 covers 7 bases. This CDR3 is built from 14 residues. J was trimmed by 5 bases and V by 6 bases; bases with no gene match: 6. The V gene's germline CDR1 is SNHLY and CDR2 FYNNEI. The CDR3 region has the DNA TGTGCCAGCAGCGGGACTATGGGGACCGGGGAGCTGTTTTTT. This codes for CASSGTMGTGELFF.

The chain employs TRBV28 and TRBJ2-7; 7 bases are a match to TRBD1. Germline values: CDR1 MDHEN, CDR2 SYDVKM. V gave up 3 bases and J gave up 2 bases; unmatched junction bases: 7. The CDR3 runs to 15 residues. CDR3 nucleotides: TGTGCCAGCAGTTTCCCGACAGGGATCCCCTACGAGCAGTACTTC. Residues: CASSFPTGIPYEQYF. Full variable domain (outside the CDR3, taken from reference TRBV28 and TRBJ2-7): DVKVTQSSRYLVKRTGEKVFLECVQDMDHENMFWYRQDPGLGLRLIYFSYDVKMKEKGDIPEGYSVSREKKERFSLILESASTNQTSMYLCASSFPTGIPYEQYFGPGTRLTVT.

The chain is built from TRBV9 and TRBJ2-1, with 8 bases fitting TRBD1. CDR1 is SGDLS and CDR2 is YYNGEE in the germline V gene. J lost 1 base, V lost 2 bases, and 2 bases had no gene match. The CDR3 contains 15 residues. The DNA of the CDR3 is TGTGCCAGCAGCGTTGGACAGGGTTCCTACAATGAGCAGTTCTTC. Translating it yields CASSVGQGSYNEQFF.

This chain links TRBV25-1 with TRBJ2-7, with 14 bases aligning to TRBD2. Trimming cost V 3 bases and J 3 bases; bases outside gene matches: 7. CDR1 and CDR2 from the germline V gene are MGHDK and SYGVNS. The CDR3 has 17 amino acids. CDR3 nucleotide sequence: TGTGCCAGCAGTGATACGACGGGACTAGCGGGAGTCTACGAGCAGTACTTC. This codes for CASSDTTGLAGVYEQYF.